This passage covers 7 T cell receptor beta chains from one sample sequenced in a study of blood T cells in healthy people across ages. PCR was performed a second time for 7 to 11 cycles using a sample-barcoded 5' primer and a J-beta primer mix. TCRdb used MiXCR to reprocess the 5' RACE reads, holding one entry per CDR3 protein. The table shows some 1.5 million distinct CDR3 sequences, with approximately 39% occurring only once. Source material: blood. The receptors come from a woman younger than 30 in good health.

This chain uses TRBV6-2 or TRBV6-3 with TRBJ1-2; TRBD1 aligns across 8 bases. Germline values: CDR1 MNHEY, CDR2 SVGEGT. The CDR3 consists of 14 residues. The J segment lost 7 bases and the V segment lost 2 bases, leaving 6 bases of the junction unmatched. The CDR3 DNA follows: TGTGCCAGCAGTTACGGACAGGGAAGGTCTGGCTACACCTTC. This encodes CASSYGQGRSGYTF.

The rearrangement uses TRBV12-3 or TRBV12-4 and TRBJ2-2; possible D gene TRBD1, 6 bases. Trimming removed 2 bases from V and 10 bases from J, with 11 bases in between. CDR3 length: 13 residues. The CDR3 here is CASSLSSGVELFF. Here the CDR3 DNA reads TGTGCCAGCAGTTTATCGTCAGGGGTGGAGCTGTTTTTT.

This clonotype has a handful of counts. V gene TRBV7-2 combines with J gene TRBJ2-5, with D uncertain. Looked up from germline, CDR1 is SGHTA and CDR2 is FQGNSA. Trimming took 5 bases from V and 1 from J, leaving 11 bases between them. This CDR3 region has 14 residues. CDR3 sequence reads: CASSTSSIQETQYF. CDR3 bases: TGTGCCAGCAGCACAAGCTCTATCCAAGAGACCCAGTACTTC. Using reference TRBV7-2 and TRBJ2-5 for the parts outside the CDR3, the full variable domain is GAGVSQSPSNKVTEKGKDVELRCDPISGHTALYWYRQSLGQGLEFLIYFQGNSAPDKSGLPSDRFSAERTGGSVSTLTIQRTQQEDSAVYLCASSTSSIQETQYFGPGTRLLVL.

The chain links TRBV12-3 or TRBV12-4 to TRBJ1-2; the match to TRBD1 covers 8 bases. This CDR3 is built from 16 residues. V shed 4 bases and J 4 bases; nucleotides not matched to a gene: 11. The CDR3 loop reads CASSWTGLGLGYGYTF. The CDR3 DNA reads TGTGCCAGCAGTTGGACAGGGTTAGGTTTAGGCTATGGCTACACCTTC.

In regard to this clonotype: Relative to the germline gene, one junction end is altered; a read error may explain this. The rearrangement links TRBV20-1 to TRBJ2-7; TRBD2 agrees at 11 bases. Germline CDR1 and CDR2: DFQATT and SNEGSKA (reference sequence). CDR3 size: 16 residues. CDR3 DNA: TGCGGTGCTAGAGCCCTTAGCGGGGGGGACTACAATGAGCAGTACTTC. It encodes CGARALSGGDYNEQYF.

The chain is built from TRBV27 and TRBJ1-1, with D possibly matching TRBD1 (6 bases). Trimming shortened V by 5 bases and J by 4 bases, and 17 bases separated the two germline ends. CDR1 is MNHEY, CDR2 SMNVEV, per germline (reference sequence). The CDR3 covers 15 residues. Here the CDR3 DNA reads TGTGCCAGCAGTCCTCTTAGGGGGATGGGCACTGAAGCTTTCTTT. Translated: CASSPLRGMGTEAFF.

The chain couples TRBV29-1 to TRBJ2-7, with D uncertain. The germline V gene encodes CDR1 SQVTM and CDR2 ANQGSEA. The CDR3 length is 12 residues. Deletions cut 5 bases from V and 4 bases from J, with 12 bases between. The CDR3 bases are TGCAGCGTTTACCGCGACGGATACGAGCAGTACTTC. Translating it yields CSVYRDGYEQYF.